This record concerns one TCR beta chain sequence. This specimen comes from a study of blood T cell repertoires in COVID-19. About the research overall: Some COVID-19 samples were acute and others convalescent; all came from the United States, Italy and Spain. Sources were T cells, B-cell-depleted T cells, or PBMCs; the material itself was cDNA or gDNA.

Trimming took off 5 bases at V and 4 bases at J, with 14 bases between the two ends. The CDR3 contains 14 residues. The V gene's germline CDR1 is SGHVS and CDR2 FQNEAQ. The table came from immunoSEQ multiplex PCR; TCRdb's copy has only in-frame clones and leaves some out. The sample lists about 250,000 clones, around 89% seen once, with over 2% in the top ten. Participant-given clinical history determined each cohort assignment. J is TRBJ2-5 and V is TRBV7-8; D is possibly TRBD2 (7 bases). The TCR comes from a woman younger than 35 who had recovered from COVID-19. Sequencing was carried out using PBMCs or T cells enriched from blood (not recorded which). CDR3 region: CASSLRRGGETQYF. Here the CDR3 DNA reads TGTGCCAGCAGCCTGCGAAGGGGGGGAGAGACCCAGTACTTC.